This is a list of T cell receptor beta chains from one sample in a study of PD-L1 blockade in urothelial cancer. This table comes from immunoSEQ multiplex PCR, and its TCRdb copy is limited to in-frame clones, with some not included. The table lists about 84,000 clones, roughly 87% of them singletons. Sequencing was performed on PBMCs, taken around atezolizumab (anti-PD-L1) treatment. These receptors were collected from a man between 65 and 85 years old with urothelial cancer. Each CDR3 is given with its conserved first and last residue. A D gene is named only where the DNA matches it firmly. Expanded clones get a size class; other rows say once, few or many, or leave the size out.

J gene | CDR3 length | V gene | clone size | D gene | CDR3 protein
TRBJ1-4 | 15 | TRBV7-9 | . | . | CASSLGQFTNEKLFF
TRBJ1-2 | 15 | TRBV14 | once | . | CASSPWDTTNYGYTF
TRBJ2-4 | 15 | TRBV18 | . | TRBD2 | CASSLAGGEGNIQYF
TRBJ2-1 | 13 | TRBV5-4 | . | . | CASSPGQYNEQFF
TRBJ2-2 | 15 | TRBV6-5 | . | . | CASSNRQGAPGELFF
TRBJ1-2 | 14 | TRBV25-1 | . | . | CASSLPGNRAGYTF
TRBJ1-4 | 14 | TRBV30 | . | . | CAWSVWGLEEKLFF
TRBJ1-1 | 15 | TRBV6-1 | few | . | CASSEDWQANTEAFF
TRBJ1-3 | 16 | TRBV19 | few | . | CASSSPGDAGGNTIYF
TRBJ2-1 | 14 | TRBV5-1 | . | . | CASSLDGSYNEQFF
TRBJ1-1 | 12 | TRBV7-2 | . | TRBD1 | CASSLEGAIAFF
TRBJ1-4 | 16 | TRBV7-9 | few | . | CASSQAARLIGEKLFF
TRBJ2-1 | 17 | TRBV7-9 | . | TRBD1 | CASSPTGGTRSYNEQFF
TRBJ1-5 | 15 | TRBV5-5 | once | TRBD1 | CASSLPGGGGQPQHF
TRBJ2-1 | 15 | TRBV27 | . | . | CASSLTATSYNEQFF
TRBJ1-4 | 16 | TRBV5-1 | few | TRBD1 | CASSRGTGVTNEKLFF
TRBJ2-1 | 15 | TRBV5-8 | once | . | CASSSYVATYNEQFF
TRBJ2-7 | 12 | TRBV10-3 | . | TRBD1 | CAISGTGDEQYF
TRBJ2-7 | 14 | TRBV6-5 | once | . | CASSYSSSTHEQYF
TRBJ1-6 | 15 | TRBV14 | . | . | CASSRTQRADSPLHF
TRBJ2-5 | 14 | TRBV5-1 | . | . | CASSLEQYGETQYF
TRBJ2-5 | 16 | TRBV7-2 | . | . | CASSSFFRGGEETQYF
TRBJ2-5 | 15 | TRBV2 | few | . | CARGLEGGVQETQYF
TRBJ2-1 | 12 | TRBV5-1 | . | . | CASSLGGNEQFF
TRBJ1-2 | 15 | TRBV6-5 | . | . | CASSLRYSPDYGYTF
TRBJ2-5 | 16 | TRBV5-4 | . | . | CASSNGLTVTKETQYF
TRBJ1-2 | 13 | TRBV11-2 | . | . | CASSSGARDGSTF
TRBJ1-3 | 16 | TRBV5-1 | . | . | CASSLVGDTSGNTIYF
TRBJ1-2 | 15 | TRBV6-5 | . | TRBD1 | CASSYEGQGFYGYTF
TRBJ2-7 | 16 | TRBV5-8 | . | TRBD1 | CASSLSFGTVTYEQYF
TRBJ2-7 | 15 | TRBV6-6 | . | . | CASKIGTGLTYEQYF
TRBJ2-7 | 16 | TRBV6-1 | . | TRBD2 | CASSEARGGTSYEQYF
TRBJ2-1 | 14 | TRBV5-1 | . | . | CASSSPGDGNEQFF
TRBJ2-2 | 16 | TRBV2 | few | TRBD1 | CASSEDRGLNTGELFF
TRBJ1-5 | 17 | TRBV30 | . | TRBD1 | CAWSLGTGPNGNQPQHF
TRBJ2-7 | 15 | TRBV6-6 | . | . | CASSYSMGRIYEQYF
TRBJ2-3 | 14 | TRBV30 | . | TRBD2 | CAWSRGGGPDTQYF
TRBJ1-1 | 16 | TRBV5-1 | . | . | CASSKQTGRGNTEAFF
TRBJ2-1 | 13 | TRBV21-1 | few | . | CASSGQTYNEQFF
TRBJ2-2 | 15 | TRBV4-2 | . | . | CASSQDPQNTGELFF
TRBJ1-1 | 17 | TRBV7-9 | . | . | CASIPGLGTGKNTEAFF
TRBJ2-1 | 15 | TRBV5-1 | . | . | CASSLSPQSYNEQFF
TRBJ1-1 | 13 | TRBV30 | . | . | CAWSNLPNTEAFF
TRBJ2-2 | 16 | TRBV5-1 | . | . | CASSLYQGSNTGELFF
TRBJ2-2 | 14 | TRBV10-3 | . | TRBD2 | CAISERENTGELFF
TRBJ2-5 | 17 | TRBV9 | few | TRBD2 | CASSVGTSGGVGETQYF
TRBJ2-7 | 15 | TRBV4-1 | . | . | CASSQVGMRSYEQYF
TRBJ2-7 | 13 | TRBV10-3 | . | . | CAISDGGQGEQYF
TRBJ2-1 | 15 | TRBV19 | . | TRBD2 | CASSRLAGTYNEQFF
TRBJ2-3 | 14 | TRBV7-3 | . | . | CASSLNRETDTQYF
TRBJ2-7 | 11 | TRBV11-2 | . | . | CASSSSYEQYF
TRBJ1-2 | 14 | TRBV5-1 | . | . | CASSPSPGDYGYTF
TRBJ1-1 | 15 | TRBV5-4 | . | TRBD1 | CASNSGTDLGTEAFF
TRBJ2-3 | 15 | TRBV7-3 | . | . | CASSSLGQSTDTQYF
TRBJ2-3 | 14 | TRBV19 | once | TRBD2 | CASSPGGYTDTQYF
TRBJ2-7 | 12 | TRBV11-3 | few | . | CASSSTYYEQYF
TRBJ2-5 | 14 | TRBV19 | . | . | CASRRRGGQETQYF
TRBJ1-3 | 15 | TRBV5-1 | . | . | CASSQAAGSGNTIYF
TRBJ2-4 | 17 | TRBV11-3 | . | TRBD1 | CASSPQSGTGGIDIQYF
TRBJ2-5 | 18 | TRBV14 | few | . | CASSQGGTREHIVETQYF